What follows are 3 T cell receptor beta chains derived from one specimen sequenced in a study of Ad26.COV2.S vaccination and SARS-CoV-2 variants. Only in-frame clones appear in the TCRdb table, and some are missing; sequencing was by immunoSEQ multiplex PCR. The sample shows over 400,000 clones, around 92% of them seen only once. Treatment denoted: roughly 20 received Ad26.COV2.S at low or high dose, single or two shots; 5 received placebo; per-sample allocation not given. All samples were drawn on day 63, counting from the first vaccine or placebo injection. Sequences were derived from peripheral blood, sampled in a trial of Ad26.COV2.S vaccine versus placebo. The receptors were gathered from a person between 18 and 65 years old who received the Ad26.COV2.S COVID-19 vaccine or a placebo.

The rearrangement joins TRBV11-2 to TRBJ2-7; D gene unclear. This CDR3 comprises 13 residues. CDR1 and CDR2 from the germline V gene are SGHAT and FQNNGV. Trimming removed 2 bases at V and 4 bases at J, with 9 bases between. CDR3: CASSLRALYEQYF. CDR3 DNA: TGTGCCAGCAGCTTAAGGGCGTTATACGAGCAGTACTTC.

CDR3 bases: TGTGCCAGCAGCCAAGGGCCAATTATTTACTATGGCTACACCTTC. Residues: CASSQGPIIYYGYTF. V is TRBV3-1 (or the pseudogene TRBV3-2) and J is TRBJ1-2; D call uncertain. The germline gives CDR1 LGHDT, CDR2 YNNKEL (reference sequence). The CDR3 runs 15 residues. The V end lost 1 base, the J end lost 3 bases, and 12 bases lay between the germline ends.

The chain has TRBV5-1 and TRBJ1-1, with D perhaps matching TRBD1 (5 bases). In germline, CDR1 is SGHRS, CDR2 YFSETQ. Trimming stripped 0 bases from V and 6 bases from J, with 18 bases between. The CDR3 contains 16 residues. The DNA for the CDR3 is TGCGCCAGCAGCTTGGATCAGGGTAGGATGGGTGCTGAAGCTTTCTTT. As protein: CASSLDQGRMGAEAFF.